The entry below gives a single T cell receptor (beta chain) sequence along with its context. Its antigen is unidentified. This table comes from immunoSEQ multiplex PCR, and its TCRdb copy is limited to in-frame clones, with some not included. The sample has approximately 130,000 clones, approximately 85% seen once. The data were taken from a study of T cell responses to AZD1222 COVID-19 vaccine. Findings and limits, study-wide: CD4 TCRs covered the whole spike, strongest at regions 160-218 and 743-854. All repertoire sampling was performed exclusively after the peak T cell response.

The CDR3 is 17 residues long. V shed 0 bases and J 4 bases; nucleotides not matched to a gene: 11. Germline V gene sequence: CDR1 SGHNT, CDR2 YENEEA. The genes are TRBV11-3 and TRBJ2-7; 8 nucleotides line up with TRBD1. The source of this sequence is an adult in good health. Sample: peripheral blood, taken on day 0 of AZD1222 vaccination. CDR3 sequence (DNA): TGTGCCAGCAGCTTAGATTGGCAGACCGGACAGGGATACGAGCAGTACTTC. It codes for CASSLDWQTGQGYEQYF.